The next 25 T cell receptor beta chains were all read from a single sample in a study of blood T cells in healthy people across ages. Through a sample-barcoded 5' primer and a J-beta primer mix, a second PCR was run for roughly 6 to 12 cycles. Using its own MiXCR run on the 5' RACE reads, TCRdb lists one record per CDR3 protein. The sample carries about 940,000 distinct CDR3 sequences, under 50% recorded once. Sequencing was carried out using blood. These receptors originate from a man younger than 40 in good health.

The genes are TRBV6-1 and TRBJ2-1; 9 nucleotides line up with TRBD1. J lost 7 bases, V lost 5 bases, and 18 bases had no gene match. This CDR3 has 18 amino acids. CDR1 is MNHNS, CDR2 SASEGT, per germline. The CDR3 protein is CASSPIPRPGTGRNEQFF. Here the CDR3 DNA reads TGTGCCAGCAGTCCCATTCCTAGACCCGGGACAGGGAGAAATGAGCAGTTCTTC.

The V call is TRBV5-1, the J call TRBJ2-4; 8 nucleotides match TRBD1. The CDR3 is made up of 15 amino acids. V trimming: 0 bases; J trimming: 6 bases; junction bases outside the gene matches: 5. The germline V gene has CDR1 SGHRS and CDR2 YFSETQ. CDR3 nucleotide sequence: TGCGCCAGCAGCTTGGCGGGACAGGAGTTAAACATTCAGTACTTC. Residues: CASSLAGQELNIQYF.

The chain couples TRBV2 to TRBJ2-1, with 12 bases identical to TRBD2. Per germline, CDR1 SNHLY and CDR2 FYNNEI. V was clipped by 11 bases and J by 6 bases; unmatched bases: 8. This CDR3 is built from 14 residues. CDR3 in amino acids: CAGNPSGGGNEQFF. The CDR3 nucleotides read TGTGCCGGCAATCCTAGCGGGGGGGGCAATGAGCAGTTCTTC.

This clonotype was recorded a few times. The chain uses TRBV6-2 or TRBV6-3 and TRBJ1-2; a possible D gene is TRBD1 (5 bases). Trimming took off 2 bases at V and 4 bases at J, with 17 bases between the two ends. Germline V gene lookup returns CDR1 MNHEY and CDR2 SVGEGT. The CDR3 sequence is 16 residues long. CDR3 loop: CASSYGMGRLSYGYTF. The CDR3 nucleotides are TGTGCCAGCAGTTACGGCATGGGACGGCTTTCCTATGGCTACACCTTC.

This clonotype was seen many times. The chain couples TRBV7-2 to TRBJ2-7; the D gene is possibly TRBD2 (5 bases). Deletions cut 1 base from V and 2 bases from J, with 9 bases between. This CDR3 region has 14 residues. Germline-derived CDR1 and CDR2 are SGHTA and FQGNSA. CDR3 in DNA: TGTGCCAGCAGCTTAGGTCAGCGGACCTACGAGCAGTACTTC. Amino acid sequence: CASSLGQRTYEQYF.

This clonotype was seen only a few times. The gene calls are TRBV6-5 and TRBJ2-5; D unresolved. Germline loops: CDR1 MNHEY, CDR2 SVGAGI. The CDR3 length is 14 residues. V lost 5 bases and J lost 0, with 10 bases in between. The CDR3 region has the DNA TGTGCCAGCAGTCAACGCAGGTACCAAGAGACCCAGTACTTC. Translation gives CASSQRRYQETQYF.

As concerns this clonotype: Mismatch with germline at one junction end may stem from a read error. This rearrangement joins TRBV5-1 to TRBJ1-5; TRBD1 is a possible D gene (5 bases). The CDR3 totals 15 residues. The germline V gene has CDR1 SGHRS and CDR2 YFSETQ. In nucleotides, the CDR3 is TGCGCTAGCAGCTTGGGTTGGGGCGCGGATCAGCCCCAGCATTTT. Protein product: CASSLGWGADQPQHF. The variable domain in full, with the rest retrieved from reference TRBV5-1 and TRBJ1-5, is KAGVTQTPRYLIKTRGQQVTLSCSPISGHRSVSWYQQTPGQGLQFLFEYFSETQRNKGNFPGRFSGRQFSNSRSEMNVSTLELGDSALYLCASSLGWGADQPQHFGDGTRLSIL.

This clonotype was seen a handful of times. The rearrangement uses TRBV4-1 and TRBJ2-7; a weak D match, TRBD2 (5 bases). This CDR3 has 16 amino acids. CDR1 and CDR2 (germline): MGHRA, YSYEKL. With 7 bases removed from V and 0 bases from J, the gap between germline ends came to 19 bases. In DNA form, the CDR3 reads TGCGCCAGCACCCGATCTTCCGGGAAGAACTCCTACGAGCAGTACTTC. Translated, it gives CASTRSSGKNSYEQYF.

The chain joins TRBV4-1 to TRBJ2-1, with D perhaps TRBD2 (5 bases). The germline V and J ends were trimmed by 2 bases and 8 bases, with 7 bases remaining between them. The CDR3 has 12 residues. Germline assignment: CDR1 MGHRA and CDR2 YSYEKL. CDR3 protein: CASSQLAYEQFF. In DNA form, the CDR3 reads TGCGCCAGCAGCCAACTAGCCTATGAGCAGTTCTTC.

This clonotype came up many times. This chain uses TRBV20-1 with TRBJ2-1; 8 bases are shared with TRBD2. The trim removed 4 bases at V and 4 bases at J, leaving 9 bases unmatched. Germline V gives CDR1 DFQATT, CDR2 SNEGSKA (reference sequence). This CDR3 region has 15 residues. This chain's CDR3 is CSAKSLAGGYNEQFF. The CDR3 DNA is TGCAGTGCTAAATCTTTGGCGGGGGGTTACAATGAGCAGTTCTTC.

The chain is built from TRBV3-1 and TRBJ2-3, with a possible D match to TRBD2 (6 bases). Per germline, CDR1 LGHDT and CDR2 YNNKEL (reference sequence). This CDR3 is built from 13 residues. V lost 4 bases and J lost 4, with 9 bases in between. The CDR3 loop reads CASSPRDSDTQYF. The CDR3 nucleotides read TGTGCCAGCAGCCCCCGGGACTCAGATACGCAGTATTTT.

This clonotype was seen just once. A much larger clone is a single base away; this may be a read error. This sequence joins TRBV10-3 and TRBJ2-4; no clear D gene. The CDR3 is 13 residues long. The germline V gene encodes CDR1 ENHRY and CDR2 SYGVKD. The CDR3 sequence: CAIGESGENIQYF. The DNA of the CDR3 is TGTGCCATCGGTGAGTCTGGAGAAAACATTCAGTACTTC.

This clonotype was picked up a small number of times. V is TRBV4-2 and J is TRBJ2-7; D remains ambiguous. The CDR3 length is 15 residues. Trimming left V 4 bases short and J 3 bases short, with 16 bases between. CDR1 and CDR2 from the germline V gene are LGHNA and YNFKEQ. The CDR3 here is CASSRYAYGDYEQYF. CDR3 nucleotide sequence: TGTGCCAGCAGCCGGTACGCGTACGGTGACTACGAGCAGTACTTC.

This clonotype turned up a few times. This chain joins TRBV6-5 and TRBJ2-3; 13 nucleotides agree with TRBD2. V gave up 5 bases and J gave up 14 bases; unmatched junction bases: 7. CDR1 is MNHEY, CDR2 SVGAGI, per germline. CDR3 length: 13 residues. CDR3 DNA sequence: TGTGCCAGCAGTGGTACTAGCGGGGGGGCCTCGTATTTT. It encodes CASSGTSGGASYF.

The J gene is TRBJ2-5, the V gene TRBV12-3 or TRBV12-4; 8 positions match TRBD1. The CDR3 runs to 15 residues. Unmatched junction bases numbered 8, after V lost 3 bases and J lost 5 bases. The CDR3: CASSFEQGGSETQYF. The CDR3 region has the DNA TGTGCCAGCAGTTTTGAACAGGGGGGCTCTGAGACCCAGTACTTC.

The chain employs TRBV3-1 and TRBJ2-3, with TRBD2 identical over 11 bases. V lost 4 bases, J lost 0 bases, and 9 bases stayed unmatched. The CDR3 consists of 18 residues. Germline CDR1 is LGHDT and CDR2 is YNNKEL (reference sequence). The CDR3 is CASSPGLAASPSTDTQYF. The DNA of the CDR3 is TGTGCCAGCAGCCCGGGACTAGCGGCGTCCCCTAGCACAGATACGCAGTATTTT.

This rearrangement joins TRBV4-3 to TRBJ2-1, with 7 positions matching TRBD2. CDR3 length: 17 amino acids. Per the germline V gene, CDR1 is LGHNA and CDR2 is YSLEER. V was clipped by 4 bases and J by 0 bases; unmatched bases: 9. The CDR3 region is CASSLTIGGGSYNEQFF. As DNA, the CDR3 is TGCGCCAGCAGCCTAACTATAGGCGGGGGCTCCTACAATGAGCAGTTCTTC.

This chain joins TRBV6-4 and TRBJ2-6, with D hard to call. The CDR3 is 17 amino acids. CDR1 MRHNA and CDR2 SNTAGT come from the germline V gene. Trimming took off 5 bases at V and 3 bases at J, with 17 bases between the two ends. The CDR3 loop reads CASSPSPPGFGANVLTF. CDR3 DNA sequence: TGTGCCAGCAGTCCGAGCCCCCCTGGGTTTGGGGCCAACGTCCTGACTTTC.

The CDR3 protein is CASTPTGDNQPQHF. DNA for the CDR3: TGTGCCAGCACCCCGACAGGGGATAATCAGCCCCAGCATTTT. The chain uses TRBV12-3 or TRBV12-4 and TRBJ1-5, with 8 bases fitting TRBD1. The J segment lost 4 bases and the V segment lost 7 bases, leaving 6 bases of the junction unmatched. This CDR3 has 14 residues.

The gene calls are TRBV6-1 and TRBJ1-6; D gene uncertain. The ends were cut back, 4 bases at V and 4 bases at J, with 23 bases in the middle. The germline CDR1 and CDR2 sequences are MNHNS and SASEGT. This CDR3 has 19 amino acids. CDR3: CASSGGGSRREQYNSPLHF. The CDR3 nucleotides read TGTGCCAGCAGTGGCGGCGGCAGCCGGAGAGAGCAGTATAATTCACCCCTCCACTTT.

This chain joins TRBV27 and TRBJ2-7, with 7 bases lining up with TRBD1. Germline V gives CDR1 MNHEY, CDR2 SMNVEV (reference sequence). The CDR3 is 14 residues long. V gave up 6 bases and J gave up 0 bases; unmatched junction bases: 5. The CDR3 spells CASRGTDPSYEQYF. In DNA, the CDR3 is TGTGCCAGCAGGGGGACAGATCCCTCCTACGAGCAGTACTTC.

This clonotype was recorded a few times. The V and J genes are TRBV27 and TRBJ2-5, with 7 bases matching TRBD2. Germline values: CDR1 MNHEY, CDR2 SMNVEV (reference sequence). J was trimmed by 2 bases and V by 6 bases; bases with no gene match: 3. CDR3 length: 13 amino acids. The CDR3 region has the DNA TGTGCCAGCAGAAGGGGAGGGCAAGAGACCCAGTACTTC. Protein: CASRRGGQETQYF.

This chain links TRBV10-3 with TRBJ2-7; no clear D gene. In germline, CDR1 is ENHRY, CDR2 SYGVKD. The germline V and J ends were trimmed by 11 bases and 2 bases, with 13 bases remaining between them. The CDR3 loop spans 12 amino acids. CDR3 in amino acids: CAAVTDTYEQYF. CDR3 sequence (DNA): TGTGCCGCGGTCACAGATACCTACGAGCAGTACTTC.

V gene TRBV4-1 combines with J gene TRBJ2-5; D perhaps matches TRBD2 (5 bases). The end of the DNA fits TRBJ2-7 better, so the J call may be wrong. The length of the CDR3 is 16 residues. The germline CDR1 and CDR2 sequences are MGHRA and YSYEKL. CDR3: CASSQDRVGESYEQYF. The CDR3, as DNA: TGCGCCAGCAGCCAAGATAGGGTCGGGGAAAGCTACGAGCAGTACTTC.

This clonotype was seen more than once but under ten times. The chain joins TRBV20-1 to TRBJ2-5; 12 bases line up with TRBD2. V was clipped by 3 bases and J by 4 bases; unmatched bases: 12. This CDR3 comprises 17 residues. The germline V gene encodes CDR1 DFQATT and CDR2 SNEGSKA (reference sequence). CDR3 sequence reads: CSARSRTSGEWVETQYF. DNA for the CDR3: TGCAGTGCTAGGAGCAGGACTAGCGGGGAATGGGTAGAGACCCAGTACTTC.